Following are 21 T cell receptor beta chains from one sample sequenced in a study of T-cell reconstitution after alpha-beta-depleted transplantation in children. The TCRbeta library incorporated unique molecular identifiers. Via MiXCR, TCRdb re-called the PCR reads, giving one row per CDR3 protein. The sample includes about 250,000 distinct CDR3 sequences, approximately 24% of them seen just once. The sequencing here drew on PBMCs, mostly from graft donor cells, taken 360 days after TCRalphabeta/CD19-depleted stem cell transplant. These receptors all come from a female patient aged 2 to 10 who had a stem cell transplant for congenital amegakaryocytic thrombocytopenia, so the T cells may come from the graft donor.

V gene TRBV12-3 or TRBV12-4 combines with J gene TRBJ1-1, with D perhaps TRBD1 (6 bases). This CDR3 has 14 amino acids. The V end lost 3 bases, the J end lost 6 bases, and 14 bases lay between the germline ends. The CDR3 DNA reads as TGTGCCAGCAGTTTTCACAGGGATAACGCTGAAGCTTTCTTT. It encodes CASSFHRDNAEAFF.

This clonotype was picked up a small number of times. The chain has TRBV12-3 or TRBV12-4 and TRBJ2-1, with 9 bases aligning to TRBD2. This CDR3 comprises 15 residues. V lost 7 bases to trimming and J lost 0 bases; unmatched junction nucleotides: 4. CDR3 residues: CASTRAGGSYNEQFF. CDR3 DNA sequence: TGTGCCAGCACCAGAGCGGGGGGCTCCTACAATGAGCAGTTCTTC.

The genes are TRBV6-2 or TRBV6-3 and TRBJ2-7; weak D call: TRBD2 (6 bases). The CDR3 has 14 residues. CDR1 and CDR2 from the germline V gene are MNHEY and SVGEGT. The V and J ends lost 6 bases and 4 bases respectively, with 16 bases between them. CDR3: CASRSSGGPYEQYF. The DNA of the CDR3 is TGTGCCAGCAGATCCAGCGGAGGGCCATACGAGCAGTACTTC.

Here the CDR3 reads CASSASGANTGELFF. In nucleotides, the CDR3 is TGTGCCAGCAGCGCGAGCGGGGCAAACACCGGGGAGCTGTTTTTT. The gene calls are TRBV12-3 or TRBV12-4 and TRBJ2-2, with 7 bases fitting TRBD2. V lost 6 bases to trimming and J lost 2 bases; unmatched junction nucleotides: 6. The CDR3 sequence is 15 residues long.

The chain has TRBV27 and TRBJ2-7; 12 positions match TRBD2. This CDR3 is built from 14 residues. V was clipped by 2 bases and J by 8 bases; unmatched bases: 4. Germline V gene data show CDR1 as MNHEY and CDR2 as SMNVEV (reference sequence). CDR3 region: CASSLGTSGLQQYF. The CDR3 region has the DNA TGTGCCAGCAGTTTAGGGACTAGCGGGTTACAGCAGTACTTC.

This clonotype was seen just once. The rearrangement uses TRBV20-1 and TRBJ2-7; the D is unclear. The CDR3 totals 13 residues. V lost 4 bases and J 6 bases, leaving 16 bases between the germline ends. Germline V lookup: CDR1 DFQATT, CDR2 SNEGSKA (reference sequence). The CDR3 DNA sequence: TGCAGTGCTAAGTTAACAACCCGAGGCGAGCAGTACTTC. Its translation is CSAKLTTRGEQYF.

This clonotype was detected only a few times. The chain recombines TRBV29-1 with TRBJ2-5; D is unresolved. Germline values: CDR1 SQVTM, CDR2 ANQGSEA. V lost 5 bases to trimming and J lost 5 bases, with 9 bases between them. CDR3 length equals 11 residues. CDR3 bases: TGCAGCGTTCCCGTTTGGGAGACCCAGTACTTC. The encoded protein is CSVPVWETQYF.

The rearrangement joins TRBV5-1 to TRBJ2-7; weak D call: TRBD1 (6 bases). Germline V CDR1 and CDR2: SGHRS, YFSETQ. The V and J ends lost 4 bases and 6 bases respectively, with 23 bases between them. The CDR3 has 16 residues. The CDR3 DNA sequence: TGCGCCAGCAGCGAAGACGACGGCAGGGGATGGTCCGAGCAGTACTTC. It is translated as CASSEDDGRGWSEQYF. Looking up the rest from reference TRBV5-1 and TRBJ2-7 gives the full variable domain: KAGVTQTPRYLIKTRGQQVTLSCSPISGHRSVSWYQQTPGQGLQFLFEYFSETQRNKGNFPGRFSGRQFSNSRSEMNVSTLELGDSALYLCASSEDDGRGWSEQYFGPGTRLTVT.

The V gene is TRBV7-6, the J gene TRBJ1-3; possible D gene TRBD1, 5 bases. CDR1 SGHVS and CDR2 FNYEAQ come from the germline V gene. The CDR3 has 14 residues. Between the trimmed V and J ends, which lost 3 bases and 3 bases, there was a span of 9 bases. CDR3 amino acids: CASSFRGNGNTIYF. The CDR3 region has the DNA TGTGCCAGCAGCTTCCGGGGGAATGGAAACACCATATATTTT. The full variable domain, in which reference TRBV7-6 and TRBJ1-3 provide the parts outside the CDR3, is GAGVSQSPRYKVTKRGQDVALRCDPISGHVSLYWYRQALGQGPEFLTYFNYEAQQDKSGLPNDRFSAERPEGSISTLTIQRTEQRDSAMYRCASSFRGNGNTIYFGEGSWLTVV.

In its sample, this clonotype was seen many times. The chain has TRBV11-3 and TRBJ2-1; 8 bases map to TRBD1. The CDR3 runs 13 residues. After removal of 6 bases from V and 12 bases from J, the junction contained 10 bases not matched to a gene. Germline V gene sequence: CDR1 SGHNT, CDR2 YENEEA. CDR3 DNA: TGTGCCAGCAGTTACGACAGGGGAAGGGTGCAGTTCTTC. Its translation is CASSYDRGRVQFF.

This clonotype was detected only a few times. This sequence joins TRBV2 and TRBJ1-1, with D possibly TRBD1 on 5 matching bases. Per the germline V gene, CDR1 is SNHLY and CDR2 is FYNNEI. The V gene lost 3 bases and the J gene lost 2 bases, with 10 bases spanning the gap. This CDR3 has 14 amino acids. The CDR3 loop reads CASSDRVSNTEAFF. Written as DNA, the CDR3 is TGTGCCAGCAGTGACAGGGTGTCTAACACTGAAGCTTTCTTT.

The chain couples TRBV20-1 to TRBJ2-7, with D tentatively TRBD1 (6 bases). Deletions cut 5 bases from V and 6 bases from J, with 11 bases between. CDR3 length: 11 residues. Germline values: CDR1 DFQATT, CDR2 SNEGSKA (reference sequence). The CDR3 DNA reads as TGCAGTGCTCTCCGGACAGTCGAGCAGTACTTC. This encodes CSALRTVEQYF.

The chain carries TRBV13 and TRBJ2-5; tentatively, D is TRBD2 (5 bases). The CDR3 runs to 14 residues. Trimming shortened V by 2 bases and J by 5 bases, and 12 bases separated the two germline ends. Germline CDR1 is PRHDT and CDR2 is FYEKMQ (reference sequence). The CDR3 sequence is CASSLLRAGETQYF. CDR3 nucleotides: TGTGCCAGCAGCTTACTGAGGGCCGGGGAGACCCAGTACTTC.

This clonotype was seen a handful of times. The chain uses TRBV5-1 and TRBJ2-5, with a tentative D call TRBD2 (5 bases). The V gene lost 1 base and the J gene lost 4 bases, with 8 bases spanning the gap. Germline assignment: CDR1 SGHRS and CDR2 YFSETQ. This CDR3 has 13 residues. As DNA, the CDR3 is TGCGCCAGCAGCTTGTTGGGAGTAGAGACCCAGTACTTC. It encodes CASSLLGVETQYF.

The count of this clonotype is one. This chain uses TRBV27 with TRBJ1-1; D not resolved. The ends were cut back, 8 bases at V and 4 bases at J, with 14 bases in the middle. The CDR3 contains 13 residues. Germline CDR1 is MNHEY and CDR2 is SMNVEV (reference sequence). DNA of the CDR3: TGTGCCAGCCCCACAGTATCGGGCACTGAAGCTTTCTTT. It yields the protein CASPTVSGTEAFF.

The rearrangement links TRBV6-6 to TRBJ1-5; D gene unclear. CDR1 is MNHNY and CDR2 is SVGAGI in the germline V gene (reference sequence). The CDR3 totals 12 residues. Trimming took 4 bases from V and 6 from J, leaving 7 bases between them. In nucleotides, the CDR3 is TGTGCCAGCAGTTGGAAGAGTCAGCCCCAGCATTTT. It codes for CASSWKSQPQHF.

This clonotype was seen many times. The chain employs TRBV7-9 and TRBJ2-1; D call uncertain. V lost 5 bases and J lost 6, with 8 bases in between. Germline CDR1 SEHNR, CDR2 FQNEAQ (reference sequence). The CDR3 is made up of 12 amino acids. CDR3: CASSPPGNEQFF. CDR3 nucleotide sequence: TGTGCCAGCAGCCCCCCGGGCAATGAGCAGTTCTTC. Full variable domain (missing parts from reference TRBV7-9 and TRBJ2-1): DTGVSQNPRHKITKRGQNVTFRCDPISEHNRLYWYRQTLGQGPEFLTYFQNEAQLEKSRLLSDRFSAERPKGSFSTLEIQRTEQGDSAMYLCASSPPGNEQFFGPGTRLTVL.

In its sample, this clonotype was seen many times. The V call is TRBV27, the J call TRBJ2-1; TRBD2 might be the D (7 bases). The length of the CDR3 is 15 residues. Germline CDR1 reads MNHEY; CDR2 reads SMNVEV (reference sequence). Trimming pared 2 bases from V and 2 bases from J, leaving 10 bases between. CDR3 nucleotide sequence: TGTGCCAGCAGTTTAAAGGGGGGGGCCTACAATGAGCAGTTCTTC. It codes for CASSLKGGAYNEQFF.

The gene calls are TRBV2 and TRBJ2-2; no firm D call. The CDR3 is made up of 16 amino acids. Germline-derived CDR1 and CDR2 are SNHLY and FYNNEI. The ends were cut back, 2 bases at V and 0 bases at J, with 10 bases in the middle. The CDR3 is CASSETRAANTGELFF. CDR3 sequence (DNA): TGTGCCAGCAGTGAAACCCGTGCCGCGAACACCGGGGAGCTGTTTTTT.

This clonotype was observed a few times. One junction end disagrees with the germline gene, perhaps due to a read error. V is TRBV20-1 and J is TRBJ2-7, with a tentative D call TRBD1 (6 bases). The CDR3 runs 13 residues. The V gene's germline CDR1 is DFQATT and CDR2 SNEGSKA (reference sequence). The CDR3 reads CSARGGPFKEQYF. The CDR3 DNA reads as TGCAGTGCCAGAGGGGGACCGTTCAAGGAGCAGTACTTC.

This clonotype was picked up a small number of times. CDR3 in amino acids: CASSFDPGANVLTF. Written as DNA, the CDR3 is TGTGCCAGCAGTTTCGACCCTGGGGCCAACGTCCTGACTTTC. The chain combines TRBV12-3 or TRBV12-4 with TRBJ2-6; D is undetermined. The CDR3 runs to 14 residues. With 3 bases removed from V and 2 bases from J, the gap between germline ends came to 5 bases.